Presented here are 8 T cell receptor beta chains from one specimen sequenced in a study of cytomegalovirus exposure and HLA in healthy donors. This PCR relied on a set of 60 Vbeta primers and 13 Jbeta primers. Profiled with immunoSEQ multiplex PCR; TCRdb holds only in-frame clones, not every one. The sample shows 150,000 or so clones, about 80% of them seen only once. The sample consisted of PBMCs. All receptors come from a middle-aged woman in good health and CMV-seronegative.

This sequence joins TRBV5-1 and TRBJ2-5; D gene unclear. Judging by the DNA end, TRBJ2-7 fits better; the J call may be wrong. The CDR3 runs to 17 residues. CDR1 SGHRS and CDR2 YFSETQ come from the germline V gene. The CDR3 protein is CASSPRPETQKTYEQYF. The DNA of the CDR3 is TGCGCCAGCAGCCCCAGGCCTGAAACACAAAAAACCTACGAGCAGTACTTC.

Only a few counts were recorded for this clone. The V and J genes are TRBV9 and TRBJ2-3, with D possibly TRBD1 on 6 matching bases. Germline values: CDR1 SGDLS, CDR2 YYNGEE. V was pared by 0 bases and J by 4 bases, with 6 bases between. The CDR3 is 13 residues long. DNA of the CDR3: TGTGCCAGCAGCGTAGACAGGGCAGATACGCAGTATTTT. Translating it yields CASSVDRADTQYF.

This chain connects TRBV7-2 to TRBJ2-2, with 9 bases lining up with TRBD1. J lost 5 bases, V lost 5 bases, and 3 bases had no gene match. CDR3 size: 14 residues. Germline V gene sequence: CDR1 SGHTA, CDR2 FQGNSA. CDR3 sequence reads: CASSRDRATGELFF. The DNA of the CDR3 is TGTGCCAGCAGCAGGGACAGGGCTACCGGGGAGCTGTTTTTT. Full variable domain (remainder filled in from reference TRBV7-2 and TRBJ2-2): GAGVSQSPSNKVTEKGKDVELRCDPISGHTALYWYRQSLGQGLEFLIYFQGNSAPDKSGLPSDRFSAERTGGSVSTLTIQRTQQEDSAVYLCASSRDRATGELFFGEGSRLTVL.

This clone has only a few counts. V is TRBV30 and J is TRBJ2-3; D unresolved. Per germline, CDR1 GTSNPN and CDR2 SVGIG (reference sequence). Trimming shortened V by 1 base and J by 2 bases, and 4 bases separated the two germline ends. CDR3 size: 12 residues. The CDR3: CAWSGATDTQYF. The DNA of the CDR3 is TGTGCCTGGAGTGGGGCCACAGATACGCAGTATTTT.

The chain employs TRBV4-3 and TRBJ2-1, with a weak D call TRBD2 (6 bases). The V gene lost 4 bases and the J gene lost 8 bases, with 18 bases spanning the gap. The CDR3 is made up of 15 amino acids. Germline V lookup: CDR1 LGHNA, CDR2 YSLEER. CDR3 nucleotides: TGCGCCAGCAGCCTTGGGACCTCAGGCGGGGATGAGCAGTTCTTC. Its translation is CASSLGTSGGDEQFF.

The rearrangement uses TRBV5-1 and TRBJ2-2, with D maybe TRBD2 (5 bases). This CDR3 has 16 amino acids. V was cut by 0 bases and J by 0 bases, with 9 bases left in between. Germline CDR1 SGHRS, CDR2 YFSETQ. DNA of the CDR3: TGCGCCAGCAGCTTGGGAGGGCCTGCGAACACCGGGGAGCTGTTTTTT. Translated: CASSLGGPANTGELFF.

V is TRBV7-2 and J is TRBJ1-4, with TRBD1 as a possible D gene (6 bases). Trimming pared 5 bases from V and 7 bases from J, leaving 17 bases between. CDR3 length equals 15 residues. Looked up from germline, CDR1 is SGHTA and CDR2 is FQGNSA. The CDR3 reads CASSQGQLLGEKLFF. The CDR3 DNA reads TGTGCCAGCAGCCAAGGACAGCTTCTAGGTGAAAAACTGTTTTTT.

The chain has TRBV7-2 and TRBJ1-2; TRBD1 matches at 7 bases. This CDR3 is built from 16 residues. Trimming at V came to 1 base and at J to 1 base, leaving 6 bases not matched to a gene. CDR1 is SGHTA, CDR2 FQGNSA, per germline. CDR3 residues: CASSLVSGGINYGYTF. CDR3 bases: TGTGCCAGCAGCTTAGTTTCAGGGGGGATTAACTATGGCTACACCTTC.